These T cell receptor beta chains were read from a single sample in a study of T cells in Graves' hyperthyroidism and ophthalmopathy. TCRdb redid the calling of the multiplex PCR reads with MiXCR, one entry per CDR3 protein. Of around 690,000 distinct CDR3 sequences in the sample, around 20% were seen once. Sequencing was carried out using blood. These receptors came from a man aged 25-45 years with Graves' ophthalmopathy. Each CDR3 is given with its conserved first and last residue. Each record gives: clone size, V gene, D gene, J gene, CDR3 protein, CDR3 DNA. D genes are given only for firm matches. Rows give clone size only sometimes, using once, few, many, or a class for an expanded clone.

few	TRBV7-3	TRBD1	TRBJ2-6	CASAGGDGANVLTF	TGTGCCAGCGCAGGGGGCGATGGGGCCAACGTCCTGACTTTC
-	TRBV9	TRBD2	TRBJ2-7	CASSPTSGATYEQYF	TGTGCCAGCAGCCCAACTAGCGGGGCCACCTACGAGCAGTACTTC
-	TRBV12-3/TRBV12-4	TRBD1	TRBJ1-4	CASSTGRGQNEKLFF	TGTGCCAGCAGTACAGGGAGGGGGCAAAATGAAAAACTGTTTTTT
-	TRBV28	TRBD1	TRBJ2-7	CASRVGQYEQYF	TGTGCCAGCAGGGTGGGACAGTACGAGCAGTACTTC
few	TRBV9	-	TRBJ1-5	CASSGIGDLNQPQHF	TGTGCCAGCAGCGGCATAGGGGATCTCAATCAGCCCCAGCATTTT
many	TRBV6-2/TRBV6-3	TRBD1	TRBJ2-5	CASSKTGSETQYF	TGTGCCAGCAGTAAGACAGGGTCGGAGACCCAGTACTTC
-	TRBV20-1	TRBD2	TRBJ2-3	CSAIDPGLAGYTQYF	TGCAGTGCTATAGATCCGGGACTAGCGGGATATACGCAGTATTTT
few	TRBV6-1	-	TRBJ1-1	CASSEPSYTELNTEAFF	TGTGCCAGCAGTGAACCCTCCTATACAGAGTTGAACACTGAAGCTTTCTTT
few	TRBV20-1	-	TRBJ2-6	CSARKKGNPEGVAGANVLTF	TGCAGTGCTAGAAAAAAGGGGAACCCGGAAGGAGTGGCTGGGGCCAACGTCCTGACTTTC
few	TRBV5-1	TRBD2	TRBJ2-1	CASSVSSGSSYNEQFF	TGCGCCAGCAGCGTCTCTAGCGGGAGCTCCTACAATGAGCAGTTCTTC
many	TRBV12-3/TRBV12-4	TRBD1	TRBJ1-1	CASSPNTGTGVTEAFF	TGTGCCAGCAGTCCAAACACCGGGACAGGGGTCACTGAAGCTTTCTTT
many	TRBV11-2	-	TRBJ2-7	CASSPRDLSYEQYF	TGTGCCAGCAGCCCCCGCGACCTCTCCTACGAGCAGTACTTC
many	TRBV30	TRBD2	TRBJ2-1	CAWSAGGLAGVSEQFF	TGTGCCTGGAGTGCGGGAGGACTAGCGGGAGTTAGTGAGCAGTTCTTC
few	TRBV20-1	TRBD1	TRBJ1-6	CSASEDRRLNSPLHF	TGCAGTGCTAGTGAGGACAGGCGCCTTAATTCACCCCTCCACTTT
-	TRBV28	TRBD2	TRBJ2-1	CASSLTSGATKEFF	TGTGCCAGCAGCCTGACTAGCGGGGCGACGAAAGAGTTCTTC
-	TRBV6-5	-	TRBJ1-1	CASSYPGGMNTEAFF	TGTGCCAGCAGTTACCCGGGGGGCATGAACACTGAAGCTTTCTTT
few	TRBV6-5	TRBD1	TRBJ2-1	CASSYLGGADEQFF	TGTGCCAGCAGTTACCTAGGGGGCGCGGATGAGCAGTTCTTC
many	TRBV7-9	-	TRBJ1-1	CASSPRDTGDTEAFF	TGTGCCAGCAGCCCTCGGGACACGGGGGACACTGAAGCTTTCTTT
-	TRBV28	-	TRBJ2-5	CASSLEQPTRYF	TGTGCCAGCAGTTTAGAGCAGCCAACTCGGTACTTC
many	TRBV11-2	-	TRBJ1-6	CASSLDLLGSPLHF	TGTGCCAGCAGCTTAGATCTACTGGGTTCACCCCTCCACTTT
few	TRBV7-2	-	TRBJ2-3	CASSLKGWRDTQYF	TGTGCCAGCAGCTTAAAGGGGTGGAGGGATACGCAGTATTTT
-	TRBV15	-	TRBJ1-6	CATSRALGTGSPLHF	TGTGCCACCAGCAGAGCACTAGGGACCGGGTCACCCCTCCACTTT
few	TRBV6-1	TRBD2	TRBJ2-1	CASRTILTSGRSGNEQFF	TGTGCCAGCAGGACTATCCTGACTAGCGGGAGATCCGGCAATGAGCAGTTCTTC
many	TRBV20-1	TRBD1	TRBJ2-7	CSASPGQGVYEQYF	TGCAGTGCTAGCCCGGGACAGGGGGTTTACGAGCAGTACTTC
-	TRBV7-3	TRBD2	TRBJ2-1	CASSVLAVYNEQFF	TGTGCCAGCAGCGTACTAGCGGTATACAATGAGCAGTTCTTC
-	TRBV6-1	-	TRBJ2-7	CASTARTNSYEQYF	TGTGCCAGTACAGCGAGAACCAACTCCTACGAGCAGTACTTC
-	TRBV5-1	-	TRBJ2-5	CASSLFDGDETQYF	TGCGCCAGCAGCTTGTTTGACGGGGACGAGACCCAGTACTTC
few	TRBV4-2	TRBD2	TRBJ2-2	CASSQGGWANTGELFF	TGTGCCAGCAGCCAGGGGGGGTGGGCTAACACCGGGGAGCTGTTTTTT
-	TRBV6-6	TRBD1	TRBJ2-7	CASSYSLTGTGVGEQYF	TGTGCCAGCAGTTACTCATTGACCGGGACAGGGGTAGGGGAGCAGTACTTC
-	TRBV4-2	-	TRBJ1-5	CASSPGQNNQPQHF	TGTGCCAGCAGCCCCGGACAGAACAATCAGCCCCAGCATTTT
few	TRBV9	TRBD2	TRBJ2-3	CASSARLAEGTDTQYF	TGTGCCAGCAGCGCAAGACTAGCGGAAGGCACAGATACGCAGTATTTT
many	TRBV6-2/TRBV6-3	-	TRBJ1-1	CASSYITPNTEAFF	TGTGCCAGCAGTTACATTACCCCCAACACTGAAGCTTTCTTT
few	TRBV12-5	-	TRBJ1-5	CASGLVLKYSNQPQHF	TGTGCTAGTGGTTTGGTACTGAAGTATAGCAATCAGCCCCAGCATTTT
few	TRBV12-3/TRBV12-4	TRBD1	TRBJ1-5	CASSLRDRGAGNQPQHF	TGTGCCAGCAGTTTAAGGGACAGGGGGGCGGGCAATCAGCCCCAGCATTTT
-	TRBV24-1	TRBD1	TRBJ2-1	CATSDSMMTGSGGEFF	TGTGCCACCAGTGATTCGATGATGACAGGGTCTGGAGGAGAGTTCTTC
-	TRBV27	TRBD2	TRBJ2-2	CASSPFLRLAGGNTGELFF	TGTGCCAGCAGTCCATTCCTCCGGCTAGCGGGAGGGAACACCGGGGAGCTGTTTTTT
-	TRBV4-3	-	TRBJ2-3	CASSQRPSRDTQYF	TGCGCCAGCAGCCAACGCCCCAGCAGGGATACGCAGTATTTT
few	TRBV7-2	TRBD1	TRBJ1-1	CASSIRDRGLNTEAFF	TGTGCCAGCAGCATAAGGGACAGGGGGCTAAACACTGAAGCTTTCTTT
few	TRBV2	TRBD2	TRBJ2-1	CASSEVVAGETYEQFF	TGTGCCAGCAGTGAAGTAGTAGCGGGCGAGACTTATGAGCAGTTCTTC
many	TRBV3-1	-	TRBJ2-7	CASSQVRTAVEQYF	TGTGCCAGCAGCCAAGTGCGGACCGCCGTGGAGCAGTACTTC
few	TRBV30	-	TRBJ2-7	CAWSGGQGGEQYF	TGTGCCTGGAGCGGCGGGCAGGGTGGCGAGCAGTACTTC
few	TRBV10-1	-	TRBJ1-5	CASSVIRDTIQPQHF	TGCGCCAGCAGTGTCATCCGGGACACCATACAGCCCCAGCATTTT
few	TRBV6-1	-	TRBJ2-1	CASSDSQEFTYNEQFF	TGTGCCAGCAGTGACTCCCAGGAATTCACCTACAATGAGCAGTTCTTC
many	TRBV12-3/TRBV12-4	TRBD1	TRBJ2-3	CASSRQGALGDTQYF	TGTGCCAGCAGTAGACAGGGGGCGCTCGGGGATACGCAGTATTTT
many	TRBV20-1	-	TRBJ2-3	CSARVSGSTDTQYF	TGCAGTGCTAGAGTAAGCGGGAGCACAGATACGCAGTATTTT
-	TRBV27	TRBD2	TRBJ2-3	CASSTLSGSTDTQYF	TGTGCCAGCAGTACACTTAGCGGGAGCACAGATACGCAGTATTTT
few	TRBV9	-	TRBJ2-3	CASSVGGAGGTDTQYF	TGTGCCAGCAGCGTAGGGGGGGCAGGGGGCACAGATACGCAGTATTTT
few	TRBV20-1	TRBD2	TRBJ2-2	CSARRGGNTNTGELFF	TGCAGTGCTAGACGGGGGGGGAACACAAACACCGGGGAGCTGTTTTTT
many	TRBV20-1	TRBD2	TRBJ2-1	CSANVGLAGPNNEQFF	TGCAGTGCTAATGTCGGACTAGCGGGACCCAACAATGAGCAGTTCTTC
few	TRBV5-6	TRBD1	TRBJ1-4	CASSLRGLSNEKLFF	TGTGCCAGCAGCTTGAGGGGGCTGTCTAATGAAAAACTGTTTTTT
many	TRBV7-9	TRBD2	TRBJ2-3	CASSSGLAGVVTDTQYF	TGTGCCAGCAGCTCCGGACTAGCGGGAGTTGTTACAGATACGCAGTATTTT
few	TRBV28	-	TRBJ2-2	CASSPFRSTGELFF	TGTGCCAGCAGCCCCTTCCGGAGCACCGGGGAGCTGTTTTTT